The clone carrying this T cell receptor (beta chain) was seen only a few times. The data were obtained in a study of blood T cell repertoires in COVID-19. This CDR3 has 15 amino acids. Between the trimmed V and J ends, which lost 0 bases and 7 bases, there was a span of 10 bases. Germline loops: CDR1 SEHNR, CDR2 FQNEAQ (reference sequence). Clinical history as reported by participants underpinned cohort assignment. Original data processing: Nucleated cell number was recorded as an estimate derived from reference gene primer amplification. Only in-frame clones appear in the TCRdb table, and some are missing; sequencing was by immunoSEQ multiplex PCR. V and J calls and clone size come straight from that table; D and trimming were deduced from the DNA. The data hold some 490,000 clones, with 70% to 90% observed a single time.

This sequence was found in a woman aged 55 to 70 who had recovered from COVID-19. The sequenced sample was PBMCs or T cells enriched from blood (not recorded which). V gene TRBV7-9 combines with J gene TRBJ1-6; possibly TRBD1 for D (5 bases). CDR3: CASSLAQGPNSPLHF. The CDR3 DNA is TGTGCCAGCAGCTTAGCGCAGGGCCCGAATTCACCCCTCCACTTT.